The rows below give T cell receptor beta chains drawn from one sample of a study of beta chain features in type 1 diabetes. Profiling relied on immunoSEQ multiplex PCR, and the TCRdb table lists in-frame clones only, not all of them. This sample has roughly 42,000 clones, with roughly 45% found just once. Sequenced sample: stem cell memory CD4+ T cells from blood. These receptors came from a woman in her thirties in good health. CDR3s include the opening cysteine and the closing phenylalanine or tryptophan. A D gene is named only where the DNA matches it firmly. Clone size, where shown, is once, few, many, or a class for clones that have expanded.

>-|TRBJ2-7|TRBD1|TRBV19
TGTGCCAGTAGTGGAACCGGGACAGGGGACTCCTACGAGCAGTACTTC
CASSGTGTGDSYEQYF
>few|TRBJ2-7|-|TRBV7-9
TGTGCCAGCACCCTGGGAGGGGGAGAGCAGTACTTC
CASTLGGGEQYF
>-|TRBJ2-5|-|TRBV7-7
TGTGCTAGCAGCTTGTCGACGGGGGCCCAGTACTTC
CASSLSTGAQYF
>once|TRBJ2-1|-|TRBV5-1
TGCGCCAGCAGCTTTCCAGTTCACCCAAGCTCCTACAATGAGCAGTTCTTC
CASSFPVHPSSYNEQFF
>-|TRBJ2-1|-|TRBV6-5
TGTGCCAGCAGTCCAAGGGGATTTGATATAAATGAGCAGTTCTTC
CASSPRGFDINEQFF
>few|TRBJ2-1|TRBD2|TRBV7-2
TGTGCCAGCTTCCCGGGGGGAACCTCCTACAATGAGCAGTTCTTC
CASFPGGTSYNEQFF
>-|TRBJ2-7|TRBD2|TRBV5-1
TGCGCCAGCAGCCCTACCGGGGGGGCCAGCGGGAGTAGGGAGCAGTACTTC
CASSPTGGASGSREQYF
>few|TRBJ2-1|TRBD2|TRBV5-1
TGCGCCAGCAGCTTGGATAACCCTAGCGGGACTAACAATGAGCAGTTCTTC
CASSLDNPSGTNNEQFF
>once|TRBJ1-3|-|TRBV29-1
TGCAGCGTTTCAGTGAACTCTGGAAACACCATATATTTT
CSVSVNSGNTIYF
>-|TRBJ1-2|-|TRBV5-1
TGCGCCAGCAGCTTGGACGCCTTGGGCAACTATGGCTACACCTTC
CASSLDALGNYGYTF
>-|TRBJ2-7|-|TRBV2
TGTGCCAGCAGTCTTCTATTAAGCTCCTACGAGCAGTACTTC
CASSLLLSSYEQYF
>-|TRBJ2-5|TRBD1|TRBV19
TGTGCCAGTAGCCAGACAGGGGTGAAGGAGACCCAGTACTTC
CASSQTGVKETQYF
>-|TRBJ2-7|-|TRBV29-1
TGCAGCGTTGAAGACGGGTGGTATCGTGGCGAGCAGTACTTC
CSVEDGWYRGEQYF
>-|TRBJ2-5|-|TRBV5-4
TGTGCCAGCAGCGGGCCAGGCGAGCAAGAGACCCAGTACTTC
CASSGPGEQETQYF
>few|TRBJ2-1|TRBD2|TRBV28
TGTGCCAGCAGTTCTCAAACCTGGACTAGCGGGACTAGCTCCTACAATGAGCAGTTCTTC
CASSSQTWTSGTSSYNEQFF
>-|TRBJ2-1|-|TRBV19
TGTGCCAGTAGTATTGGGCAGTTTTACAATGAGCAGTTCTTC
CASSIGQFYNEQFF
>-|TRBJ2-4|-|TRBV5-6
TGTGCCAGCAGCTTGGGGGGCGGCAAAAACATTCAGTACTTC
CASSLGGGKNIQYF
>few|TRBJ2-7|TRBD1|TRBV5-1
TGCGCCAGCAGCCGGGACAGAAGCTCCTACGAGCAGTACTTC
CASSRDRSSYEQYF
>few|TRBJ2-7|-|TRBV28
TGTGCCAGCAGTACTGACAGGATATCCTACGAGCAGTACTTC
CASSTDRISYEQYF
>-|TRBJ2-7|TRBD1|TRBV29-1
TGCAGCGCCGTCTCGGACAGGGTGCCCTACGAGCAGTACTTC
CSAVSDRVPYEQYF
>-|TRBJ2-5|-|TRBV13
TGTGCCAGCAGCGGCGCGACGGGGTCCCAAGAGACCCAGTACTTC
CASSGATGSQETQYF
>-|TRBJ2-5|TRBD1|TRBV11-2
TGTGCCAGCAGATCCCGGGACAGGGGTCGGGAGACCCAGTACTTC
CASRSRDRGRETQYF
>-|TRBJ2-5|TRBD1|TRBV18
TGTGCCAGCTCACCTCCGACAGGGGTAGAGACCCAGTACTTC
CASSPPTGVETQYF
>-|TRBJ2-7|-|TRBV5-1
TGCGCCAGCAGCGGCCAGGGCTACGAGCAGTACTTC
CASSGQGYEQYF
>-|TRBJ2-1|TRBD1|TRBV2
TGTGCCAGCAGTGGACAGGGAATCTCCTACAATGAGCAGTTCTTC
CASSGQGISYNEQFF
>-|TRBJ2-1|TRBD2|TRBV9
TGTGCCAGCAGCCGGACTAGCGGCTCCTACAATGAGCAGTTCTTC
CASSRTSGSYNEQFF
>few|TRBJ2-7|-|TRBV6-5
TGTGCCAGCAGTTACTCAGGCGGGTTGAAGTACGAGCAGTACTTC
CASSYSGGLKYEQYF
>once|TRBJ2-3|TRBD2|TRBV5-4
TGTGCCAGCAGCTTGGGAGGGACTAGCAGAACAGATACGCAGTATTTT
CASSLGGTSRTDTQYF
>-|TRBJ2-7|TRBD2|TRBV5-1
TGCGCCAGCAGCTCTTCCGGACTAGCGGGAGTGGAGGACTACGAGCAGTACTTC
CASSSSGLAGVEDYEQYF
>few|TRBJ1-2|-|TRBV7-2
TGTGCCAGCAGCTTAGACAGAGCTAACTATGGCTACACCTTC
CASSLDRANYGYTF
>-|TRBJ2-5|-|TRBV7-2
TGTGCCAGCAGCGGGGCCCTAGGGGAGACCCAGTACTTC
CASSGALGETQYF
>-|TRBJ2-5|TRBD2|TRBV7-8
TGTGCCAGCAGCTTAGCGGATGCGGGAGGAAAGCGGGAGACCCAGTACTTC
CASSLADAGGKRETQYF
>-|TRBJ1-4|-|TRBV28
TGTGCCAGCAGCGCCGGGGGGGAAAAACTGTTTTTT
CASSAGGEKLFF
>-|TRBJ2-3|TRBD2|TRBV10-3
TGTGCCATCAGCCGTACTAGCGGGACCACAGATACGCAGTATTTT
CAISRTSGTTDTQYF
>few|TRBJ1-4|TRBD1|TRBV18
TGTGCCAGCTCACCGGGGACAGGCGATGAAAAACTGTTTTTT
CASSPGTGDEKLFF
>-|TRBJ2-2|-|TRBV7-7
TGTGCTAGCAGCCCCAGGGGGGCCTCCTCCGGGGAGCTGTTTTTT
CASSPRGASSGELFF
>few|TRBJ2-3|TRBD1|TRBV5-8
TGTGCCAGCAACAATGGGGACAGGAGAAGCACAGATACGCAGTATTTT
CASNNGDRRSTDTQYF
>few|TRBJ1-1|TRBD1|TRBV4-3
TGCGCCAGCAGCCGGTCGGGACAGGGAAACACTGAAGCTTTCTTT
CASSRSGQGNTEAFF
>-|TRBJ2-7|-|TRBV5-1
TGCGCCAGCAGCTTGGAGGGAGACGAGCAGTACTTC
CASSLEGDEQYF
>-|TRBJ2-7|-|TRBV10-3
TGTGCCATCAGGGACCCTACGGGACACGACTACGAGCAGTACTTC
CAIRDPTGHDYEQYF
>few|TRBJ2-3|TRBD2|TRBV27
TGTGCCAGCGGGACGGGAAGGTGGACTAGCGGGAGGGCGAGCACAGATACGCAGTATTTT
CASGTGRWTSGRASTDTQYF
>-|TRBJ2-7|TRBD2|TRBV5-1
TGCGCCAGCAGCTTGACTAGCGGGGGATACGAGCAGTACTTC
CASSLTSGGYEQYF
>-|TRBJ2-7|TRBD1|TRBV7-9
TGTGCCAGCAGCTTAAGTCCAGGGGGCTACGAGCAGTACTTC
CASSLSPGGYEQYF
>-|TRBJ2-3|-|TRBV29-1
TGCAGCGTTTTGAGGGCAGGGGCCAGCACAGATACGCAGTATTTT
CSVLRAGASTDTQYF
>-|TRBJ2-1|-|TRBV7-2
TGTGCCAGCAGCAAGAGACATGACCATGAGCAGTTCTTC
CASSKRHDHEQFF
>few|TRBJ2-3|TRBD2|TRBV4-3
TGCGCCAGCAGCCAACGTTGGGCTAGCGGGGCAGATACGCAGTATTTT
CASSQRWASGADTQYF
>few|TRBJ1-5|TRBD1|TRBV19
TGTGCCAGTGGCCCAGGACAGGGGGCTCAGCCCCAGCATTTT
CASGPGQGAQPQHF
>-|TRBJ2-5|-|TRBV29-1
TGCAGCGTGACAGGACCCCAAGAGACCCAGTACTTC
CSVTGPQETQYF
>-|TRBJ2-3|-|TRBV7-3
TGTGCCAGCAGCTTAACCGGGAATGGGGTCACGGATACGCAGTATTTT
CASSLTGNGVTDTQYF
>-|TRBJ2-2|-|TRBV12-5
TGTGCTAGTGGTTTGGTACTGGGACAACTTAACACCGGGGAGCTGTTTTTT
CASGLVLGQLNTGELFF
>-|TRBJ2-1|-|TRBV19
TGTGCCAGTAGTATACGGAGTCCCGTAGCGAATGAGCAGTTCTTC
CASSIRSPVANEQFF
>-|TRBJ2-5|-|TRBV7-9
TGTGCCAGCAGCAAGCCACTAGGTGGAGAGACCCAGTACTTC
CASSKPLGGETQYF
>few|TRBJ2-2|TRBD2|TRBV4-2
TGTGCCAGCAGCTCACGGGGGGCCGGGGAGCTGTTTTTT
CASSSRGAGELFF
>-|TRBJ2-7|TRBD1|TRBV5-1
TGCGCCAGCAGCTTTGCCGGGACAGGTCTTCGAGAGCAGTACTTC
CASSFAGTGLREQYF
>-|TRBJ1-5|TRBD1|TRBV6-5
TGTGCCAGCAGTTCCGGGACAGGGGCGGATCAGCCCCAGCATTTT
CASSSGTGADQPQHF
>-|TRBJ2-7|TRBD1|TRBV18
TGTGCCAGCTCACCCCGGGACAGGGGAGGGCAAGAGCAGTACTTC
CASSPRDRGGQEQYF